One T cell receptor (beta chain) is described in this entry. Its antigen remains unknown. V lost 10 bases and J lost 3, with 16 bases in between. Per the germline V gene, CDR1 is MNHEY and CDR2 is SVGAGI. CDR3 size: 13 residues. The data are from a study of brain metastases from non-small cell lung cancer. Whole-study findings and limits: Brain metastases shared most TCR repertoire with primaries, with sparse T cells. Compared with their matched primary tumors, roughly two thirds of brain metastases showed expanded T-cell clones.

Sequencing used immunoSEQ multiplex PCR; TCRdb keeps in-frame clones, though not all of them. The sample records 14,000 to 15,000 clones, about 83% being singletons. The sample taken for sequencing was primary lung tumor tissue. The receptor comes from a donor at least 40 years old with non-small cell lung cancer. The chain carries TRBV6-5 and TRBJ2-7; no clear D gene. CDR3 in DNA: TGTGCCACCCGGGCCCCGATAAGCTACGAGCAGTACTTC. Translation gives CATRAPISYEQYF.